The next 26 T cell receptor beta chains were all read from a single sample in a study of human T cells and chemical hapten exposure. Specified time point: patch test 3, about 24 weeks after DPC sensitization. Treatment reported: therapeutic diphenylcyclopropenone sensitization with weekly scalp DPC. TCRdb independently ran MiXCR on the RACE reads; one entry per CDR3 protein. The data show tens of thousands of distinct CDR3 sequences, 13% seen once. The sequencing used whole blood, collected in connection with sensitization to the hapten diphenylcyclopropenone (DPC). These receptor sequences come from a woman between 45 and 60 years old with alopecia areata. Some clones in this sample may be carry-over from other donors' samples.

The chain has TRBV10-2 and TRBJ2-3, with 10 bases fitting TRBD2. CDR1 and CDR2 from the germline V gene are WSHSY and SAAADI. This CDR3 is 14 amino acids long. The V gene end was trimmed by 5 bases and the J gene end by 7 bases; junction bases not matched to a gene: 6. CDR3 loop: CASSLAGGSNTQYF. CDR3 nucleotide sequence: TGCGCCAGCAGTTTAGCGGGAGGATCAAATACGCAGTATTTT.

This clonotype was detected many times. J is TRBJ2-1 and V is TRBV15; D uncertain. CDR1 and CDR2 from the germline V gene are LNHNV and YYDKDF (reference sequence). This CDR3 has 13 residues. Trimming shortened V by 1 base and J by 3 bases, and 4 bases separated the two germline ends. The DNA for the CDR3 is TGTGCCACCAGCAGAGCGGTCTACAATGAGCAGTTCTTC. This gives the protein CATSRAVYNEQFF.

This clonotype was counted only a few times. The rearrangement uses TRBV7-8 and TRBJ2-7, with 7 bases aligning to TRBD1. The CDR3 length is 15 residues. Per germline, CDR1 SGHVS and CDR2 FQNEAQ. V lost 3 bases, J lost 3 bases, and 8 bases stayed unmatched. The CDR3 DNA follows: TGTGCCAGCAGCTTGTACAGGGGCACCCTCTACGAGCAGTACTTC. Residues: CASSLYRGTLYEQYF.

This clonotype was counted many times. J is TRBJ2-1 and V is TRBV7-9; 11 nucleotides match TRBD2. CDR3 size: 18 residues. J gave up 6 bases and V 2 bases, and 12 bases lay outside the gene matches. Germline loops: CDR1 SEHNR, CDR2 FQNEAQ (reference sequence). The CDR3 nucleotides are TGTGCCAGCAGCTTAAAAAGGAGACTAGCGGGAAGGGGCAATGAGCAGTTCTTC. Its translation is CASSLKRRLAGRGNEQFF.

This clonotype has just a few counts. The CDR3: CSVDPGGQLQFF. The CDR3 DNA reads TGCAGCGTTGATCCAGGGGGGCAGTTGCAGTTCTTC. The chain joins TRBV29-1 to TRBJ2-1, with D perhaps TRBD1 (7 bases). This CDR3 region has 12 residues. Germline V gives CDR1 SQVTM, CDR2 ANQGSEA. The V end lost 3 bases, the J end lost 12 bases, and 15 bases lay between the germline ends.

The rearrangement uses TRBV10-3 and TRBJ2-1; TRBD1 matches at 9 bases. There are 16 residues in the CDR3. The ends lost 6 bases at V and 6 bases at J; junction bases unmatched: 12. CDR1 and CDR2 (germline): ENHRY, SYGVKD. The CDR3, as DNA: TGTGCCATCAGACGCCCCATACAGGGGGCGATCAATGAGCAGTTCTTC. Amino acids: CAIRRPIQGAINEQFF.

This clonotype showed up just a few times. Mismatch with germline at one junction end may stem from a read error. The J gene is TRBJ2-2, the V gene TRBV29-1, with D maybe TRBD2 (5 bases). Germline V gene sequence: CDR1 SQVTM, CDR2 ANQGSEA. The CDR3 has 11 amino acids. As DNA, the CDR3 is TGCAGCGTCGGGAACGCCGGGGAGCTGTTTTTT. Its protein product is CSVGNAGELFF.

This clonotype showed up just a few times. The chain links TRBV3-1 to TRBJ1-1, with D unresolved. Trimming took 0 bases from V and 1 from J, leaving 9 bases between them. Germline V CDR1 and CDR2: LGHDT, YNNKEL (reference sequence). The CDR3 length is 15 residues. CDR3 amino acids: CASSQDEDGNTEAFF. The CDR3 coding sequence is TGTGCCAGCAGCCAAGATGAGGATGGGAACACTGAAGCTTTCTTT.

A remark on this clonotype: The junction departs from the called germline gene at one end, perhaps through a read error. The CDR3 sequence: CASSQESWQRNLPLHF. Here the CDR3 DNA reads TGTGCCAGCAGCCAAGAATCATGGCAGCGGAATTTACCCCTCCACTTT. The rearrangement joins TRBV4-2 to TRBJ1-6; unclear D gene. The germline V gene has CDR1 LGHNA and CDR2 YNFKEQ. This CDR3 is built from 16 residues.

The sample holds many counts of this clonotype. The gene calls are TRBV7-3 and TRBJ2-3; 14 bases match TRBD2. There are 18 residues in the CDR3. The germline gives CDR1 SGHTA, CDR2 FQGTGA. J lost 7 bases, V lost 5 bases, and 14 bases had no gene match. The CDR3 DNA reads TGTGCCAGCAGCCCATCTTACCCGACTAGCGGGAGGGTCAATACGCAGTATTTT. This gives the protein CASSPSYPTSGRVNTQYF. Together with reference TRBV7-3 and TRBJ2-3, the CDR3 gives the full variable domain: GAGVSQTPSNKVTEKGKYVELRCDPISGHTALYWYRQSLGQGPEFLIYFQGTGAADDSGLPNDRFFAVRPEGSVSTLKIQRTERGDSAVYLCASSPSYPTSGRVNTQYFGPGTRLTVL.

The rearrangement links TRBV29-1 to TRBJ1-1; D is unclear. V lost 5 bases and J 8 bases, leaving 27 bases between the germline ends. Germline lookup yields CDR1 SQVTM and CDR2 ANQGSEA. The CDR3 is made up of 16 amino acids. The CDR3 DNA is TGCAGCGTTCACTTCTCACGAGCATCCCCCTCCAGCGAAGCTTTCTTT. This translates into CSVHFSRASPSSEAFF. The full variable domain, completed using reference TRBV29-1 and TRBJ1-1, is SAVISQKPSRDICQRGTSLTIQCQVDSQVTMMFWYRQQPGQSLTLIATANQGSEATYESGFVIDKFPISRPNLTFSTLTVSNMSPEDSSIYLCSVHFSRASPSSEAFFGQGTRLTVV.

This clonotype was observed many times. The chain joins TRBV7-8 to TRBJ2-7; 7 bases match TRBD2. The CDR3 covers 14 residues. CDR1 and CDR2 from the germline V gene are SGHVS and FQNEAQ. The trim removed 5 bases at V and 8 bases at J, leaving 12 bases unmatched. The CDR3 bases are TGTGCCAGCAGCCCCGGACTAGAAACTACGAAGCAGTACTTC. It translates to CASSPGLETTKQYF. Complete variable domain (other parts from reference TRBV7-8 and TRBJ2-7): GAGVSQSPRYKVAKRGQDVALRCDPISGHVSLFWYQQALGQGPEFLTYFQNEAQLDKSGLPSDRFFAERPEGSVSTLKIQRTQQEDSAVYLCASSPGLETTKQYFGPGTRLTVT.

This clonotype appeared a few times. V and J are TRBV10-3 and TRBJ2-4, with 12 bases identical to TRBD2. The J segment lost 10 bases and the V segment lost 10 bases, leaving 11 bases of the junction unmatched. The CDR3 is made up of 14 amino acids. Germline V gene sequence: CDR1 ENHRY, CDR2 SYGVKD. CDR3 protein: CASMPGTSGSIQYF. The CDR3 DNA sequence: TGTGCCAGCATGCCCGGGACTAGCGGGTCGATTCAGTACTTC.

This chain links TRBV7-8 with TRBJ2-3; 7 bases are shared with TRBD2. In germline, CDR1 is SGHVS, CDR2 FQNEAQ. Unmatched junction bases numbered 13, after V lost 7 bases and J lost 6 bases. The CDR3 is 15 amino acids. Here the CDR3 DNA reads TGTGCCAGCACCCAACTAGCGTGGGGTAGGGATACGCAGTATTTT. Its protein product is CASTQLAWGRDTQYF.

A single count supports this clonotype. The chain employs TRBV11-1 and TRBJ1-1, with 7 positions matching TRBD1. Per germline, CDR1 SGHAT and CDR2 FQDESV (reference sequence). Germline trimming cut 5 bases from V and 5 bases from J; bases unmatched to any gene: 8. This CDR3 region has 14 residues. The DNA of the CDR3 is TGTGCCAGCAGCGTGAGACAGGGTAGGACTGAAGCTTTCTTT. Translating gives CASSVRQGRTEAFF.

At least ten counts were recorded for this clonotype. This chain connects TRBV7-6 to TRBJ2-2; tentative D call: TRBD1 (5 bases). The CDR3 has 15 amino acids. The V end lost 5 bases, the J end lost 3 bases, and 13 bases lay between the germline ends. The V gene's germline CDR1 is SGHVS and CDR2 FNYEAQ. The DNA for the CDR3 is TGTGCCAGCAGCCCATGGACAAGACACACCGGGGAGCTGTTTTTT. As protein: CASSPWTRHTGELFF.

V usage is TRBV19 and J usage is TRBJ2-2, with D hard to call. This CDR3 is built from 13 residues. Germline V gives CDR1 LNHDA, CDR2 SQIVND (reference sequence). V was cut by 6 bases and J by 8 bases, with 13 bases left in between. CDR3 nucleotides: TGTGCCAGTAGCACCATAGAAAGTGGGGAGCTGTTTTTT. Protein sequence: CASSTIESGELFF.

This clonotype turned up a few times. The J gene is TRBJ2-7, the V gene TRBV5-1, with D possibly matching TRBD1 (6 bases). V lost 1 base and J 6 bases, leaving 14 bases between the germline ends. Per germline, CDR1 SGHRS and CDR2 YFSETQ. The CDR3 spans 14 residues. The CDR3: CASSLSRGWAEQYF. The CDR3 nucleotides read TGCGCCAGCAGCTTGAGCAGGGGTTGGGCCGAGCAGTACTTC.

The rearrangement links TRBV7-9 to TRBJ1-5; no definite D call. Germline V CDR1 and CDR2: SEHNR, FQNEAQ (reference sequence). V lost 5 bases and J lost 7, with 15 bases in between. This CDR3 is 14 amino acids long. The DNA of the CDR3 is TGTGCCAGCAGCCTGGACCGAAGGAGGCAGCCCCAGCATTTT. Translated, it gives CASSLDRRRQPQHF.

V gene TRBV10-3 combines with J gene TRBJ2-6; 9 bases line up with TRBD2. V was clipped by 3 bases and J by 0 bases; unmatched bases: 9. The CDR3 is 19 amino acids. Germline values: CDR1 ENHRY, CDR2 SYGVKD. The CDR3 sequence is CAISDRGLAQLSGANVLTF. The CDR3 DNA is TGTGCCATCAGTGACCGCGGACTAGCGCAGCTCTCTGGGGCCAACGTCCTGACTTTC.

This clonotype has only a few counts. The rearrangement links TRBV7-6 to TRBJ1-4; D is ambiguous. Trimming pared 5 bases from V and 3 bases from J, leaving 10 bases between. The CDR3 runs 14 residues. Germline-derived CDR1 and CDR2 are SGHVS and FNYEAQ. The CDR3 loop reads CASSPRSANEKLFF. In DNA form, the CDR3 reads TGTGCCAGCAGCCCGAGGTCGGCTAATGAAAAACTGTTTTTT. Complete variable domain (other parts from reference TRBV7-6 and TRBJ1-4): GAGVSQSPRYKVTKRGQDVALRCDPISGHVSLYWYRQALGQGPEFLTYFNYEAQQDKSGLPNDRFSAERPEGSISTLTIQRTEQRDSAMYRCASSPRSANEKLFFGSGTQLSVL.

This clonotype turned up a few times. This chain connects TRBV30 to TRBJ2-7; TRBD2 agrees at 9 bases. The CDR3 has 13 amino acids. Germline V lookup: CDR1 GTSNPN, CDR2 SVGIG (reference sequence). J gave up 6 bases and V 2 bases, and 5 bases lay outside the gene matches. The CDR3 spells CAWSNGLAIEQYF. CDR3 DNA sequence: TGTGCCTGGAGTAACGGACTAGCGATCGAGCAGTACTTC.

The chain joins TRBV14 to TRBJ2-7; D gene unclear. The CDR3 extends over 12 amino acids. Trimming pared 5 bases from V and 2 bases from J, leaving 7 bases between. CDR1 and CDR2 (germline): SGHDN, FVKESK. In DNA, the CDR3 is TGTGCCAGCAGCGGCGTCACCTACGAGCAGTACTTC. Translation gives CASSGVTYEQYF.

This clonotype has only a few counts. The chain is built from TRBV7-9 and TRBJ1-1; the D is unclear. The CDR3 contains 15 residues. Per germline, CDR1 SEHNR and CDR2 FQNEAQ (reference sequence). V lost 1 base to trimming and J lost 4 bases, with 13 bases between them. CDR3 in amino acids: CASSLDLGLATEAFF. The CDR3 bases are TGTGCCAGCAGCTTAGATCTGGGATTGGCCACTGAAGCTTTCTTT.

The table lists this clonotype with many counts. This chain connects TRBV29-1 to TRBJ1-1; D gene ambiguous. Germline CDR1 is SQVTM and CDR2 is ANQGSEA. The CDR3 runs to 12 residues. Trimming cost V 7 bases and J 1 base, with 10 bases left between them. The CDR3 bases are TGCAGCGGGGGTGACGGGAACACTGAAGCTTTCTTT. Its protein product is CSGGDGNTEAFF.

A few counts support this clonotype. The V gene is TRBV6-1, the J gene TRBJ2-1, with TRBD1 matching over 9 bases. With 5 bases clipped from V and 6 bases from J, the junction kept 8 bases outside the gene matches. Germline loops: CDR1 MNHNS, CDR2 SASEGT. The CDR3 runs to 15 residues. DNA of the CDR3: TGTGCCAGCAGTTCGTCACAGGGGGCCTTCAATGAGCAGTTCTTC. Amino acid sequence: CASSSSQGAFNEQFF.